The sequence of this T cell receptor (beta chain) was determined in a study of blood T cells in healthy people across ages. Broader study findings: A strong correlation was seen between TCR beta diversity and naive T cell percentage. TCR beta diversity per million T cells fell roughly linearly with age.

PCR was performed a second time for about 7 to 12 cycles using a sample-barcoded 5' primer and a J-beta primer mix. TCRdb reprocessed the 5' RACE reads via MiXCR and lists one record per CDR3 protein. The sample records approximately 600,000 distinct CDR3 sequences, around three fifths being singletons. This CDR3 is built from 14 residues. Germline V CDR1 and CDR2: SGHVS, FQNEAQ. The junction had 12 bases not matched to a gene; V was cut back by 5 bases and J by 10 bases. Concerning this clonotype: Its antigen remains unidentified.

The sequencing sample was made of blood. This receptor was obtained from a man aged 60-69 years in good health. The gene calls are TRBV7-8 and TRBJ2-7, with TRBD1 matching over 9 bases. Here the CDR3 reads CASSPGTGQGAQYF. The CDR3 coding sequence is TGTGCCAGCAGCCCAGGGACAGGGCAAGGGGCCCAGTACTTC.